Listed here are 3 T cell receptor beta chains from one sample, sequenced in a study of technical replicates of blood from a handful of donors (dated by TCRdb to 2016 to 2017). To prepare the library, the immunoSEQ multiplex PCR assay was applied. The immuneACCESS repertoire file appears here via TCRdb, limited to in-frame rearrangements. These files lack a portion of the clones; in checked studies, under half of the deficit traces to unresolved V genes, and the cause of the others is not known. The sample table contains fewer than 80,000 clones; only one count was recorded for 65% to 90% of them. The top ten constitute 4.8% of the sample. Sequenced input: PBMCs. The receptors here all came from a human donor in good health. Some clones in this sample may be carry-over from other donors' samples.

This clone was observed many times. The gene calls are TRBV7-6 and TRBJ2-1; TRBD2 agrees at 11 bases. The CDR3 has 15 residues. Per the germline V gene, CDR1 is SGHVS and CDR2 is FNYEAQ. V lost 1 base, J lost 8 bases, and 4 bases stayed unmatched. CDR3 amino acids: CASSLVYSGRDEQFF. As DNA, the CDR3 is TGTGCCAGCAGCTTAGTGTATAGCGGGAGGGATGAGCAGTTCTTC. Full variable domain (rest looked up from reference TRBV7-6 and TRBJ2-1): GAGVSQSPRYKVTKRGQDVALRCDPISGHVSLYWYRQALGQGPEFLTYFNYEAQQDKSGLPNDRFSAERPEGSISTLTIQRTEQRDSAMYRCASSLVYSGRDEQFFGPGTRLTVL.

The chain employs TRBV15 and TRBJ1-1; D is undetermined. The germline V and J ends were trimmed by 0 bases and 3 bases, with 8 bases remaining between them. Germline CDR1 reads LNHNV; CDR2 reads YYDKDF (reference sequence). This CDR3 region has 14 residues. CDR3: CATSRDVEHTEAFF. In nucleotides, the CDR3 is TGTGCCACCAGCAGAGATGTTGAGCACACTGAAGCTTTCTTT.

The chain combines TRBV5-4 with TRBJ2-3, with 9 bases that match TRBD2. V shed 0 bases, J shed 3 bases, and the junction held 8 bases outside the gene matches. This CDR3 spans 17 amino acids. Germline V CDR1 and CDR2: SGHNT, YYREEE (reference sequence). The CDR3 region has the DNA TGTGCCAGCAGCTTGGCCAGGCTAGCGGGGACTACAGATACGCAGTATTTT. As protein: CASSLARLAGTTDTQYF.